A single sample is the source of the 20 T cell receptor beta chains below, sequenced in a study of cytomegalovirus exposure and HLA in healthy donors. The study ran its PCR with 60 Vbeta and 13 Jbeta primers. The assay was immunoSEQ multiplex PCR, and TCRdb's table has in-frame clones only and misses some. The sample holds around 70,000 clones. Specimen: PBMCs. Receptors originate from a woman in her thirties or forties in good health and CMV-seropositive.

About this clone: The same CDR3 is also encoded by other DNA sequences in this sample. As DNA, the CDR3 is TGTGCCAGCAGCGTAGGACAGAAGGAGACCCAGTACTTC. Protein product: CASSVGQKETQYF. The genes are TRBV9 and TRBJ2-5; tentatively, D is TRBD1 (5 bases). V was clipped by 0 bases and J by 5 bases, with 8 bases between them. The CDR3 loop spans 13 amino acids. Germline V gene sequence: CDR1 SGDLS, CDR2 YYNGEE.

V is TRBV29-1 and J is TRBJ2-5, with TRBD2 matching over 12 bases. This CDR3 is 15 amino acids long. The germline V gene has CDR1 SQVTM and CDR2 ANQGSEA. With 0 bases clipped from V and 11 bases from J, the junction kept 10 bases outside the gene matches. CDR3 bases: TGCAGCGTTGAAGATTGGACTAGCGGGGAACGAGAGCAGTACTTC. Protein: CSVEDWTSGEREQYF.

The rearrangement links TRBV19 to TRBJ2-7, with TRBD1 identical over 9 bases. The CDR3 consists of 14 residues. Germline CDR1 reads LNHDA; CDR2 reads SQIVND (reference sequence). V shed 4 bases and J 2 bases; nucleotides not matched to a gene: 3. The CDR3 here is CASSSGQGPYEQYF. The DNA for the CDR3 is TGTGCCAGTAGTAGCGGACAGGGGCCCTACGAGCAGTACTTC.

The chain employs TRBV5-1 and TRBJ2-5; 8 nucleotides agree with TRBD2. Germline V gives CDR1 SGHRS, CDR2 YFSETQ. The CDR3 contains 16 residues. With V trimmed by 0 bases and J by 7 bases, 11 bases remained unmatched. The CDR3 DNA sequence: TGCGCCAGCAGCTTGGATTCGCGGGGGGTTCCAGGGACCCAGTACTTC. It yields the protein CASSLDSRGVPGTQYF.

The rearrangement links TRBV29-1 to TRBJ1-2, with D perhaps matching TRBD1 (6 bases). Germline V lookup: CDR1 SQVTM, CDR2 ANQGSEA. Trimming removed 5 bases from V and 5 bases from J, with 27 bases in between. The CDR3 sequence is 17 residues long. The CDR3 coding sequence is TGCAGCGTTCGAGGGGGGGAGTTCCCTAAGGAAGTGTATGGCTACACCTTC. It codes for CSVRGGEFPKEVYGYTF.

V is TRBV7-2 and J is TRBJ1-2; no clear D gene. Germline lookup yields CDR1 SGHTA and CDR2 FQGNSA. This CDR3 contains 15 residues. The germline V and J ends were trimmed by 2 bases and 4 bases, with 14 bases remaining between them. CDR3 sequence (DNA): TGTGCCAGCAGCTTAAATGGTGGAGTGGGCTATGGCTACACCTTC. Translated: CASSLNGGVGYGYTF.

This sequence joins TRBV28 and TRBJ2-5; 7 bases line up with TRBD1. V dropped 5 bases and J dropped 0; count of bases not matched to a gene: 6. The CDR3 is made up of 15 amino acids. Germline V gene sequence: CDR1 MDHEN, CDR2 SYDVKM. CDR3 nucleotide sequence: TGTGCCAGCAGTCGAGGGGGCTCGAACCAAGAGACCCAGTACTTC. Translating gives CASSRGGSNQETQYF.

The chain uses TRBV20-1 and TRBJ1-1; D unclear. Germline assignment: CDR1 DFQATT and CDR2 SNEGSKA (reference sequence). This CDR3 is built from 11 residues. CDR3 sequence (DNA): TGCAGGAGGGCCTCCATGGGTGAAGCTTTCTTT. Its translation: CRRASMGEAFF.

The chain combines TRBV4-1 with TRBJ1-5; no firm D call. This CDR3 is built from 13 residues. Germline assignment: CDR1 MGHRA and CDR2 YSYEKL. V was trimmed by 3 bases and J by 4 bases, leaving 7 bases between them. The CDR3 loop is CASSQLINQPQHF. CDR3 nucleotide sequence: TGCGCCAGCAGCCAGCTAATTAATCAGCCCCAGCATTTT.

The chain uses TRBV5-1 and TRBJ2-7, with TRBD2 matching 8 bases. V lost 1 base to trimming and J lost 5 bases; unmatched junction nucleotides: 8. Germline V gene lookup returns CDR1 SGHRS and CDR2 YFSETQ. CDR3 length: 15 residues. CDR3 sequence reads: CASSLTGGVSHEQYF. In DNA, the CDR3 is TGCGCCAGCAGCTTGACGGGGGGGGTTTCCCACGAGCAGTACTTC.

V gene TRBV30 combines with J gene TRBJ2-3; 7 bases agree with TRBD2. There are 13 residues in the CDR3. After removal of 1 base from V and 8 bases from J, the junction contained 6 bases not matched to a gene. Germline-derived CDR1 and CDR2 are GTSNPN and SVGIG (reference sequence). This CDR3 is CAWSAGGPGTQYF. The CDR3 DNA is TGTGCCTGGAGTGCGGGAGGCCCGGGTACGCAGTATTTT.

V is TRBV27 and J is TRBJ1-1; 8 bases match TRBD1. The CDR3 runs 14 residues. V lost 5 bases, J lost 5 bases, and 7 bases stayed unmatched. Germline CDR1 is MNHEY and CDR2 is SMNVEV (reference sequence). CDR3 nucleotide sequence: TGTGCCAGCAGTGCTCCAGGGGGCTGGACTGAAGCTTTCTTT. Its translation: CASSAPGGWTEAFF.

V and J are TRBV5-1 and TRBJ2-7, with 7 bases lining up with TRBD1. This CDR3 comprises 14 residues. V was clipped by 2 bases and J by 3 bases; unmatched bases: 5. The germline gives CDR1 SGHRS, CDR2 YFSETQ. The CDR3 sequence is CASSFLDRSYEQYF. DNA of the CDR3: TGCGCCAGCAGCTTTTTGGACAGGAGCTACGAGCAGTACTTC.

The CDR3 coding sequence is TGTGCCACCAGCAGGATAGACAGTTCTGACACAGATACGCAGTATTTT. Amino acids: CATSRIDSSDTDTQYF. This sequence joins TRBV15 and TRBJ2-3; weak D call: TRBD1 (5 bases). This CDR3 is 16 amino acids long. V was cut by 3 bases and J by 2 bases, with 15 bases left in between. Germline lookup yields CDR1 LNHNV and CDR2 YYDKDF (reference sequence).

The chain links TRBV28 to TRBJ1-5; 8 bases are a match to TRBD1. CDR1 and CDR2 (germline): MDHEN, SYDVKM. The CDR3 contains 12 residues. The V segment lost 11 bases and the J segment 7 bases; nucleotides outside the gene matches: 7. The CDR3 DNA follows: TGTGCCGTCGGACAGGGAGGGCAGCCCCAGCATTTT. Translating gives CAVGQGGQPQHF.

V is TRBV6-5 and J is TRBJ1-5, with D possibly TRBD1 on 5 matching bases. Deletions cut 0 bases from V and 7 bases from J, with 13 bases between. The germline V gene has CDR1 MNHEY and CDR2 SVGAGI. The CDR3 extends over 15 amino acids. CDR3 coding DNA: TGTGCCAGCAGTTACTCGAGAACAGGATTACAGCCCCAGCATTTT. Translation: CASSYSRTGLQPQHF.

CDR3 in amino acids: CASSLSEVQFF. CDR3 sequence (DNA): TGTGCCAGCAGCTTATCCGAGGTGCAGTTCTTC. The chain links TRBV7-9 to TRBJ2-1; D call uncertain. The V gene's germline CDR1 is SEHNR and CDR2 FQNEAQ (reference sequence). V shed 2 bases and J shed 12 bases, with 8 bases lying between them. The CDR3 length is 11 residues.

J is TRBJ1-1 and V is TRBV28; D perhaps matches TRBD1 (5 bases). Germline CDR1 is MDHEN and CDR2 is SYDVKM. The CDR3 has 14 residues. Between the trimmed V and J ends, which lost 7 bases and 1 base, there was a span of 13 bases. CDR3 amino acids: CASTFQGANTEAFF. CDR3 in DNA: TGTGCCAGCACTTTCCAGGGTGCGAACACTGAAGCTTTCTTT.

CDR3 protein: CASSVGLSEDNEQFF. The CDR3 DNA is TGTGCCAGCAGCGTTGGACTAAGTGAGGACAATGAGCAGTTCTTC. This rearrangement joins TRBV9 to TRBJ2-1; tentative D call: TRBD2 (6 bases). The ends were cut back, 2 bases at V and 5 bases at J, with 14 bases in the middle. The CDR3 is 15 residues long. The germline V gene encodes CDR1 SGDLS and CDR2 YYNGEE.

The rearrangement links TRBV5-8 to TRBJ1-2; D gene ambiguous. The CDR3 is 15 amino acids. Trimming removed 1 base from V and 4 bases from J, with 14 bases in between. Germline V gives CDR1 SGHTS, CDR2 YDEGEE. In DNA form, the CDR3 reads TGTGCCAGCAGCTTGACGCGTCGGTCGTCCTATGGCTACACCTTC. Residues: CASSLTRRSSYGYTF.